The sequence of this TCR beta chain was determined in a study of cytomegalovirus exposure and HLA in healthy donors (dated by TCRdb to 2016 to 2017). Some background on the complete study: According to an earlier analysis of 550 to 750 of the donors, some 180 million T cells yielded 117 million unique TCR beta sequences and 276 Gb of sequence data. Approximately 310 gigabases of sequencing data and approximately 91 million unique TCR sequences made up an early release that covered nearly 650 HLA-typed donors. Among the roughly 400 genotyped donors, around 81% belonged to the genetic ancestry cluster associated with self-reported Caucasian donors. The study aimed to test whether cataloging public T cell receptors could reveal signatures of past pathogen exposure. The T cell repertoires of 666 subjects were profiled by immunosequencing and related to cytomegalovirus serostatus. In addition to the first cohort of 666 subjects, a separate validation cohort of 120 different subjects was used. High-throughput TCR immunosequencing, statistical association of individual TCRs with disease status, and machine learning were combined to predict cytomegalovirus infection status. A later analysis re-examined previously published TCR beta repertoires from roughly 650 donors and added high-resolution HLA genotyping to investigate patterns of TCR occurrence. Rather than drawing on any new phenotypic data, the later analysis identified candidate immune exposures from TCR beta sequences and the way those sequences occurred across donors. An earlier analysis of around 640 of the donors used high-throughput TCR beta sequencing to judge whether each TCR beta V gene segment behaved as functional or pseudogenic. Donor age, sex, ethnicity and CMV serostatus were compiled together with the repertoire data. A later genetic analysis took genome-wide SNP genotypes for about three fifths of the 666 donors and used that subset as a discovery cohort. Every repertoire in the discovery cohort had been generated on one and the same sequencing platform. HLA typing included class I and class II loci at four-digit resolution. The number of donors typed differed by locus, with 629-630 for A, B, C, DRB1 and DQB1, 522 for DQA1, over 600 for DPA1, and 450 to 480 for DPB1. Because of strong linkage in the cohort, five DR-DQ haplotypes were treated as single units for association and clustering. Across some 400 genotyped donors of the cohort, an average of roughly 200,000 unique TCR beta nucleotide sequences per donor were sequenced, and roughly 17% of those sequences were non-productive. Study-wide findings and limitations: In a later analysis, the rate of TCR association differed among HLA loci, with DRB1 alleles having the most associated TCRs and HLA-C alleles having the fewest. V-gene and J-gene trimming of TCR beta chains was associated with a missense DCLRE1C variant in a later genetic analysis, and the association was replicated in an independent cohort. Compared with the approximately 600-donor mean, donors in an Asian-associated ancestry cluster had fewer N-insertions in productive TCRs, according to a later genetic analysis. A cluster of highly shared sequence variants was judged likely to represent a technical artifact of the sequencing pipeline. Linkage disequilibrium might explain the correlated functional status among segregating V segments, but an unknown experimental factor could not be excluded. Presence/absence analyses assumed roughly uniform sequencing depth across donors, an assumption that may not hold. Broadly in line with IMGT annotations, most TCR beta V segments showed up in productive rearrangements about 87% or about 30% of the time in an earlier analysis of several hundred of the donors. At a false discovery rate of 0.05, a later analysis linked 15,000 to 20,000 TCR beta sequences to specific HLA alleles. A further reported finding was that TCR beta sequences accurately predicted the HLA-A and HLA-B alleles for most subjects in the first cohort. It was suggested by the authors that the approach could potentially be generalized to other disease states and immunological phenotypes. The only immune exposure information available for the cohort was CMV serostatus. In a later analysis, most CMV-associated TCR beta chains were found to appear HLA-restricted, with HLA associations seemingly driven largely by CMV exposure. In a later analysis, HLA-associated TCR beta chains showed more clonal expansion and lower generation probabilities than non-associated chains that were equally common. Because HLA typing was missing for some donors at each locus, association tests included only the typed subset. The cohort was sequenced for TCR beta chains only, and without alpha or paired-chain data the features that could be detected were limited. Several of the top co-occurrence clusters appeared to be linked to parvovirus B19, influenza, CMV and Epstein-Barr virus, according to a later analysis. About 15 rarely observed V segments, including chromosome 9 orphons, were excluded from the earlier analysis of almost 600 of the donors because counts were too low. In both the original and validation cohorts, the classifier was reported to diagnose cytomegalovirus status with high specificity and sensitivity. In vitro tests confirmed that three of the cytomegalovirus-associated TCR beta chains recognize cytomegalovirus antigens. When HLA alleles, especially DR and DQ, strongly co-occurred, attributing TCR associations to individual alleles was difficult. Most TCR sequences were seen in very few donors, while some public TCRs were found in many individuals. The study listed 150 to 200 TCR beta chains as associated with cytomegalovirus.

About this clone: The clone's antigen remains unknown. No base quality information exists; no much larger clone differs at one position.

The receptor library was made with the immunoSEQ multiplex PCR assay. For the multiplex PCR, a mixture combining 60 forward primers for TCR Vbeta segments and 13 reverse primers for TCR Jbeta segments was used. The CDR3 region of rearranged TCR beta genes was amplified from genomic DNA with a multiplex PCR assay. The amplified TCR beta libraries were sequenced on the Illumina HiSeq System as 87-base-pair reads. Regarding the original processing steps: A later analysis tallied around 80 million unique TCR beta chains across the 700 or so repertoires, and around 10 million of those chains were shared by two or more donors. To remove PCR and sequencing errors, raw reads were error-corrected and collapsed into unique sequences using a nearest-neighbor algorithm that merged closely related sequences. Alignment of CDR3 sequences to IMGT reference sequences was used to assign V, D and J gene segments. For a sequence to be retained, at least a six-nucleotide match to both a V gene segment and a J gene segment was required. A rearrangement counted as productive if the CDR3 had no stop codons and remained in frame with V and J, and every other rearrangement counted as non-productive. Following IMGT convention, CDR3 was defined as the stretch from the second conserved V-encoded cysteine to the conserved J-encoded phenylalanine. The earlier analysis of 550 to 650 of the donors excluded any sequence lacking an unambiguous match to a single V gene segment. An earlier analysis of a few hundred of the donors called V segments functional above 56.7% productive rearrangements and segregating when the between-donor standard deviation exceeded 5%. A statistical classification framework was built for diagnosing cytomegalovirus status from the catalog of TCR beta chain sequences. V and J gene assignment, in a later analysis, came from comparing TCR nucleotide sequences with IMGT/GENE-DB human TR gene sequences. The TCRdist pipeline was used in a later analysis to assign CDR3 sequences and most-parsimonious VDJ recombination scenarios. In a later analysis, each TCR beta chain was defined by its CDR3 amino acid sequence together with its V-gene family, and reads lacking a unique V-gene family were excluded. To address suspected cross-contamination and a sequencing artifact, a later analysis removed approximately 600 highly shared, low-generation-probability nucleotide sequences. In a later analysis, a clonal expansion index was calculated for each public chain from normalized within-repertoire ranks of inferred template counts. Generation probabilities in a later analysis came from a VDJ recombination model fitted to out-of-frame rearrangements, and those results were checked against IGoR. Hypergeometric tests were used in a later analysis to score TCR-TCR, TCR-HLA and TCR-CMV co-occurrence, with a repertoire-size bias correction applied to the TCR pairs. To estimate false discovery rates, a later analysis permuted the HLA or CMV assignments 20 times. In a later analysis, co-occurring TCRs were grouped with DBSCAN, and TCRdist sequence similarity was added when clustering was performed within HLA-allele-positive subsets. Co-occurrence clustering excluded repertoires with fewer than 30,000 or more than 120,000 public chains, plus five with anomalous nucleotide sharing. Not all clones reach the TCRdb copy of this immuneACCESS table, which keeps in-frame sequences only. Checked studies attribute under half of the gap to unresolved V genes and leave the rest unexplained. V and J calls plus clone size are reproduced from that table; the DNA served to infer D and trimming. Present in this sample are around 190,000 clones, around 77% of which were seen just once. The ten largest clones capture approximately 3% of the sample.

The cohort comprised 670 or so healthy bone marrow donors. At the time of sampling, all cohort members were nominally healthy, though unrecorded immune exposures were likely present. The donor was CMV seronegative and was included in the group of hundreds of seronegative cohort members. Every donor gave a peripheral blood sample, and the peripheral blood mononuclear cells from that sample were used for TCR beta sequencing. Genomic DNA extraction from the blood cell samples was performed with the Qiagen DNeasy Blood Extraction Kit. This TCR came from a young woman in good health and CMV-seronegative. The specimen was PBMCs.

The DNA reads as follows: TGTGCCAGCAGTGCGGGTCCATCCTACAATGAGCAGTTCTTC. This is translated as CASSAGPSYNEQFF. Here the chain combines TRBV6-1 and TRBJ2-1; no D gene can be assigned with confidence. Sequences MNHNS (CDR1) and SASEGT (CDR2) are obtained from the germline V gene. V loses 4 bases, J loses 1 base, and the germline ends lie 8 bases apart. Inclusive of the bounding cysteine and phenylalanine, the CDR3 is 14 residues long. Solely the CDR3 DNA is kept, with 42 bases framed from the first base.